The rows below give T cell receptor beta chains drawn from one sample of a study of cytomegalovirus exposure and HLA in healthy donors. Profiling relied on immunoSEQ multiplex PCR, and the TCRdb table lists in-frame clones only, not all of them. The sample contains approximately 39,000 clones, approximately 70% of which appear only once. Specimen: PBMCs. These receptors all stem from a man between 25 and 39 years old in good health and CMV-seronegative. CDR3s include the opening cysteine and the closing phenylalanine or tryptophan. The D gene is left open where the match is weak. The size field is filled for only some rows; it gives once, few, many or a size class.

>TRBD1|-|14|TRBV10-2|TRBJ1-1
CASRGQGVGTEAFF
TGCGCCAGCAGGGGCCAGGGGGTAGGCACTGAAGCTTTCTTT
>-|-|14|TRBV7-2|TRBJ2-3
CASSATRGTDTQYF
TGTGCCAGCAGCGCAACGAGGGGGACAGATACGCAGTATTTT
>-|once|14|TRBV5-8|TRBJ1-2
CASSWVQGNYGYTF
TGTGCCAGCAGCTGGGTACAGGGCAACTATGGCTACACCTTC
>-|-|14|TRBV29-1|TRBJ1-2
CSVVLGGLRYGYTF
TGCAGCGTTGTTCTGGGGGGGTTACGCTATGGCTACACCTTC
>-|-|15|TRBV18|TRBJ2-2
CASSPTVGHTGELFF
TGTGCCAGCTCACCGACAGTCGGGCACACCGGGGAGCTGTTTTTT
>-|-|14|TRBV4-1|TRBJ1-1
CASSQGDLNTEAFF
TGCGCCAGCAGCCAAGGAGATCTGAACACTGAAGCTTTCTTT
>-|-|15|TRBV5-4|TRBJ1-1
CASSSNTKMNTEAFF
TGTGCCAGCAGCTCGAATACTAAAATGAACACTGAAGCTTTCTTT
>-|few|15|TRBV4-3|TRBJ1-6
CASSPLTGYNSPLHF
TGCGCCAGCAGCCCCCTAACTGGCTATAATTCACCCCTCCACTTT
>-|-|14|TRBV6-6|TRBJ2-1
CASNQGHPYNEQFF
TGTGCCAGCAACCAGGGGCACCCCTACAATGAGCAGTTCTTC
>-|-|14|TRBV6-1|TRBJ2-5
CASSGAGRRETQYF
TGTGCCAGCAGTGGAGCCGGAAGGAGGGAGACCCAGTACTTC
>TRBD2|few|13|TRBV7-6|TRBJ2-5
CASSLTSGETQYF
TGTGCCAGCAGCTTAACTAGCGGAGAGACCCAGTACTTC
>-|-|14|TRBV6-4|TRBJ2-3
CASRLAPNTDTQYF
TGTGCCAGCAGACTAGCTCCGAACACAGATACGCAGTATTTT
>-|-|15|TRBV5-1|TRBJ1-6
CASSLGGRQNSPLHF
TGCGCCAGCAGCTTGGGGGGCAGGCAAAATTCACCCCTCCACTTT
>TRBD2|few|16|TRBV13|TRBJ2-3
CASSTKLARSTDTQYF
TGTGCCAGCAGCACAAAACTAGCGCGGAGCACAGATACGCAGTATTTT
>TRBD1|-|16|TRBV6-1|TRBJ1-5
CASSGQGPLINQPQHF
TGTGCCAGCAGTGGACAGGGACCGCTTATCAATCAGCCCCAGCATTTT
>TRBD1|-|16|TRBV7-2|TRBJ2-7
CASSFTSGTGVSEQYF
TGTGCCAGCAGCTTTACGTCAGGGACAGGGGTTTCCGAGCAGTACTTC
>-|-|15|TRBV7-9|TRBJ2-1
CASSIQGRSYNEQFF
TGTGCCAGCAGCATTCAGGGTCGTTCCTACAATGAGCAGTTCTTC
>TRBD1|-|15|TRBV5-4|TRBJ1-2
CASSLTGVVDYGYTF
TGTGCCAGCAGCTTGACAGGGGTGGTAGACTATGGCTACACCTTC
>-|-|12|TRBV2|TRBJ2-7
CASRAPSYEQYF
TGTGCCAGCAGAGCCCCAAGCTACGAGCAGTACTTC
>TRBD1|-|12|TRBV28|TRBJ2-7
CASSTGGYEQYF
TGTGCCAGCAGCACAGGGGGCTACGAGCAGTACTTC
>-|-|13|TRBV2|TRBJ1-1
CASSDNEITEAFF
TGTGCCAGCAGTGACAACGAGATCACTGAAGCTTTCTTT
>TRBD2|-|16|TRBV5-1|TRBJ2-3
CASSFSSGSRTDTQYF
TGCGCCAGCAGCTTTTCTAGCGGGAGCCGCACAGATACGCAGTATTTT
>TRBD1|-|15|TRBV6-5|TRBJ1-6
CASSHRTGTDSPLHF
TGTGCCAGCAGTCACCGGACAGGGACGGATTCACCCCTCCACTTT
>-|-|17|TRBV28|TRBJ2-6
CASSNRVDSSGANVLTF
TGTGCCAGCAGTAACCGAGTCGACAGCTCTGGGGCCAACGTCCTGACTTTC
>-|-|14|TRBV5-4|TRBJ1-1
CASSRDNMNTEAFF
TGTGCCAGCAGCCGGGACAACATGAACACTGAAGCTTTCTTT
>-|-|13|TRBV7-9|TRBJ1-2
CASSLRTDYGYTF
TGTGCCAGCAGCTTAAGGACAGACTATGGCTACACCTTC
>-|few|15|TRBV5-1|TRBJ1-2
CASSLGDIPNYGYTF
TGCGCCAGCAGCTTGGGGGACATACCAAACTATGGCTACACCTTC
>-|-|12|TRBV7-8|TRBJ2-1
CASSSQGYEQFF
TGTGCCAGCAGCTCTCAGGGGTATGAGCAGTTCTTC
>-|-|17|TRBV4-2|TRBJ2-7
CASSQGGWGQASYEQYF
TGTGCCAGCAGCCAAGGGGGGTGGGGACAAGCATCCTACGAGCAGTACTTC
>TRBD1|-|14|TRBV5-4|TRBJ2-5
CASSWTGDQETQYF
TGTGCCAGCAGCTGGACAGGGGACCAAGAGACCCAGTACTTC
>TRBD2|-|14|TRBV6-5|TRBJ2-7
CASSLAGISYEQYF
TGTGCCAGCAGTCTAGCGGGAATAAGCTACGAGCAGTACTTC
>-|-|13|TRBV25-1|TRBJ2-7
CASSETGTYEQYF
TGTGCCAGCAGTGAGACTGGAACCTACGAGCAGTACTTC
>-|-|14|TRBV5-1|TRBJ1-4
CASSSTPGPGKLFF
TGCGCCAGCAGCTCAACTCCAGGGCCTGGGAAACTGTTTTTT
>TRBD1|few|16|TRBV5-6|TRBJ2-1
CASSLGDRGIYNEQFF
TGTGCCAGCAGCTTGGGGGACAGGGGGATCTACAATGAGCAGTTCTTC
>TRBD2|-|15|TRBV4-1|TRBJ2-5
CASSQIAGYQETQYF
TGCGCCAGCAGCCAGATAGCGGGGTACCAAGAGACCCAGTACTTC
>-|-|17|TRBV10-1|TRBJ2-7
CASSPQRPGRGHYEQYF
TGCGCCAGCAGTCCCCAGCGGCCGGGGCGGGGGCACTACGAGCAGTACTTC
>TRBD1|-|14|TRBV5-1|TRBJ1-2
CASSFSPQGDGYTF
TGCGCCAGCAGCTTCTCGCCACAGGGGGATGGCTACACCTTC
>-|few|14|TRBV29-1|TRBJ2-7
CSVELGARSYEQYF
TGCAGCGTTGAGTTGGGGGCTCGGTCCTACGAGCAGTACTTC
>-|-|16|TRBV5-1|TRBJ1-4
CASSQGSIATNEKLFF
TGCGCCAGCAGCCAAGGGAGTATCGCAACTAATGAAAAACTGTTTTTT
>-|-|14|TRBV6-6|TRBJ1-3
CASSLQGSGNTIYF
TGTGCCAGCAGCCTACAGGGCTCTGGAAACACCATATATTTT
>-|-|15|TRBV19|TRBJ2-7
CASSINGEASYEQYF
TGTGCCAGTAGTATTAACGGGGAGGCTTCCTACGAGCAGTACTTC
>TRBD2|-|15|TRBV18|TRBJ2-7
CASSPSLAGDHEQYF
TGTGCCAGCTCACCATCTCTAGCGGGAGACCACGAGCAGTACTTC
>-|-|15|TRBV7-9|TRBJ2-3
CASRPAGGPPDTQYF
TGTGCCAGCAGACCAGCAGGGGGGCCCCCTGATACGCAGTATTTT
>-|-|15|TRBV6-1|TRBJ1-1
CASSSRTDSNTEAFF
TGTGCCAGCAGTTCCCGGACGGACTCGAACACTGAAGCTTTCTTT
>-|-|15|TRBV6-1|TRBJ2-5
CASSERTGRGKTQYF
TGTGCCAGCAGTGAACGGACAGGCCGGGGGAAGACCCAGTACTTC
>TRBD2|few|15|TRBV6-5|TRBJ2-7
CASSYIAGNLYEQYF
TGTGCCAGCAGTTACATAGCGGGAAACCTCTACGAGCAGTACTTC
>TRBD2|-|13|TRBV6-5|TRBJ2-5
CASTASGGETQYF
TGTGCCAGCACTGCATCGGGGGGGGAGACCCAGTACTTC
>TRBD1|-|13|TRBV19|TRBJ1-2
CVSGQGAGYGYTF
TGTGTCTCGGGACAGGGGGCTGGATATGGCTACACCTTC
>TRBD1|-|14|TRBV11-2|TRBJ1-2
CASSARGRIYGYTF
TGTGCCAGCAGCGCCAGGGGGCGCATCTATGGCTACACCTTC
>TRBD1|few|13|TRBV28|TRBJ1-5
CASRSHRGQPQHF
TGTGCCAGCAGGTCTCACAGGGGTCAGCCCCAGCATTTT
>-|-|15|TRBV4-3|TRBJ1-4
CASSQDRGGLEKLFF
TGCGCCAGCAGCCAAGATAGGGGGGGCTTGGAAAAACTGTTTTTT
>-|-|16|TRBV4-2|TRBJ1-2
CASSQVGTRQNYGYTF
TGTGCCAGCAGCCAAGTAGGCACCAGACAGAACTATGGCTACACCTTC